A single sample gave rise to the 10 T cell receptor beta chains below, sequenced in a study of cytomegalovirus exposure and HLA in healthy donors. The primer mix had 60 Vbeta and 13 Jbeta primers. Some clones are missing from TCRdb's copy, which holds only in-frame ones; the method was immunoSEQ multiplex PCR. Among more than 100,000 clones, over 70% were seen once, and the ten largest hold approximately 1.4%. The sample comprised PBMCs. These receptors all stem from a middle-aged woman in good health and CMV-seronegative.

The chain combines TRBV6-5 with TRBJ1-2; D not resolved. The CDR3 contains 13 residues. V lost 4 bases and J lost 4, with 10 bases in between. Germline V CDR1 and CDR2: MNHEY, SVGAGI. The CDR3 nucleotides read TGTGCCAGCAGTTCCGGGTCCTTCTATGGCTACACCTTC. Amino acid sequence: CASSSGSFYGYTF.

This clone showed up just a few times. The rearrangement joins TRBV4-3 to TRBJ2-2; 7 nucleotides align to TRBD1. Germline V gene data show CDR1 as LGHNA and CDR2 as YSLEER. The CDR3 totals 15 residues. V lost 2 bases to trimming and J lost 4 bases; unmatched junction nucleotides: 4. Here the CDR3 reads CASSQRGQPTGELFF. The CDR3 DNA is TGCGCCAGCAGCCAAAGGGGACAGCCCACCGGGGAGCTGTTTTTT.

This chain uses TRBV5-1 with TRBJ2-3, with TRBD2 as a possible D gene (7 bases). Trimming left V 4 bases short and J 2 bases short, with 17 bases between. The CDR3 contains 16 residues. CDR1 is SGHRS and CDR2 is YFSETQ in the germline V gene. The CDR3 DNA sequence: TGCGCCAGCAGCAGACAAGGGGGGGAGGTCACAGATACGCAGTATTTT. It is translated as CASSRQGGEVTDTQYF.

V usage is TRBV5-4 and J usage is TRBJ2-1; D is perhaps TRBD1 (5 bases). Trimming took off 0 bases at V and 4 bases at J, with 8 bases between the two ends. The length of the CDR3 is 14 residues. The germline gives CDR1 SGHNT, CDR2 YYREEE (reference sequence). The CDR3 spells CASSLVGQYNEQFF. In DNA form, the CDR3 reads TGTGCCAGCAGCTTGGTGGGGCAGTACAATGAGCAGTTCTTC.

This rearrangement joins TRBV5-6 to TRBJ1-2; no clear D. Trimming removed 0 bases from V and 7 bases from J, with 13 bases in between. Germline V lookup: CDR1 SGHDT, CDR2 YYEEEE. The CDR3 runs to 14 residues. DNA of the CDR3: TGTGCCAGCAGCTTGGGGTCAGTGTCGGGTGGCTACACCTTC. This translates into CASSLGSVSGGYTF. Filled out from reference TRBV5-6 and TRBJ1-2, the complete variable domain reads DAGVTQSPTHLIKTRGQQVTLRCSPKSGHDTVSWYQQALGQGPQFIFQYYEEEERQRGNFPDRFSGHQFPNYSSELNVNALLLGDSALYLCASSLGSVSGGYTFGSGTRLTVV.

Regarding this clone: A read error may explain this, as a much larger clone is one base away. This sample includes further DNA sequences coding for the same CDR3. The CDR3, as DNA: TGTGCCAGCAGCTTAGACAGGCTGAACACTGAAGCTTTCTTT. Translated, it gives CASSLDRLNTEAFF. The V call is TRBV7-6, the J call TRBJ1-1; a weak D match, TRBD1 (5 bases). With 1 base removed from V and 0 bases from J, the gap between germline ends came to 6 bases. The germline CDR1 and CDR2 sequences are SGHVS and FNYEAQ. The CDR3 is 14 residues long.

In DNA, the CDR3 is TGTGCCAGCAGTTTTGAGGGGAGGGCCTACGAGCAGTACTTC. Its protein is CASSFEGRAYEQYF. The chain joins TRBV27 to TRBJ2-7; 7 nucleotides match TRBD2. With 3 bases clipped from V and 2 bases from J, the junction kept 4 bases outside the gene matches. The CDR3 totals 14 residues. Germline V CDR1 and CDR2: MNHEY, SMNVEV (reference sequence).

This sequence joins TRBV6-5 and TRBJ1-1, with 8 positions matching TRBD1. V trimming: 1 base; J trimming: 3 bases; junction bases outside the gene matches: 4. CDR1 MNHEY and CDR2 SVGAGI come from the germline V gene. There are 15 residues in the CDR3. CDR3 sequence: CASSYWDRWDTEAFF. The CDR3 DNA is TGTGCCAGCAGTTACTGGGACAGGTGGGACACTGAAGCTTTCTTT.

The chain carries TRBV6-5 and TRBJ1-3, with 10 bases aligning to TRBD1. This CDR3 is built from 15 residues. Unmatched junction bases numbered 5, after V lost 6 bases and J lost 3 bases. Germline loops: CDR1 MNHEY, CDR2 SVGAGI. The CDR3 DNA sequence: TGTGCCAGCAGACTAGACAGGGGGCTTGGAAACACCATATATTTT. Amino acid sequence: CASRLDRGLGNTIYF.

The rearrangement uses TRBV2 and TRBJ1-5; 7 nucleotides agree with TRBD1. Trimming took 3 bases from V and 3 from J; bases not matched to a gene: 5. Germline assignment: CDR1 SNHLY and CDR2 FYNNEI. CDR3 length equals 15 residues. The CDR3 here is CASSERTGHNQPQHF. The CDR3 DNA is TGTGCCAGCAGTGAGAGGACAGGACACAATCAGCCCCAGCATTTT.